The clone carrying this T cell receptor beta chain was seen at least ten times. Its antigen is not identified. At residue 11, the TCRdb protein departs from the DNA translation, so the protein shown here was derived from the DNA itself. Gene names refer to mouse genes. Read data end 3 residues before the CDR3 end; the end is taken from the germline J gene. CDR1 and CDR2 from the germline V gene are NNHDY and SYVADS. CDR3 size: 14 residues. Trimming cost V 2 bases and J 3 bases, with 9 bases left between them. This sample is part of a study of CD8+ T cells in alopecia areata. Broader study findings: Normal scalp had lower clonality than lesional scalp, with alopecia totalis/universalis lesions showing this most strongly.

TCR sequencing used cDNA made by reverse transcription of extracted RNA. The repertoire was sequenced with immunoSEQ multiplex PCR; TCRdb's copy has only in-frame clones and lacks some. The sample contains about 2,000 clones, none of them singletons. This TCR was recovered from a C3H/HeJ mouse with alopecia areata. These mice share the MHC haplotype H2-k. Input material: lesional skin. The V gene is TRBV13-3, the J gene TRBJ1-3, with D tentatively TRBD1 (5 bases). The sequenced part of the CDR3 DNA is TGTGCCAGCAGTGAGAGGGGAGATGGAAATACG. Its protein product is CASSERGDGNT. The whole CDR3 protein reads CASSERGDGNTLYF.